This T cell receptor (beta chain) is from a study of T cell changes during pregnancy in multiple sclerosis. Assay used: immunoSEQ multiplex PCR; TCRdb lists only in-frame clones, some missing. Among about 24,000 clones listed, more than 90% were seen once. This CDR3 has 12 residues. V was shortened by 2 bases and J by 3 bases, with 6 bases between the two germline ends. Germline CDR1 SGHDT, CDR2 YYEEEE. The chain links TRBV5-6 to TRBJ2-7; the D gene is possibly TRBD1 (5 bases). The TCR was taken from a female donor in good health, enrolled as a control in a pregnancy study. The input for sequencing was CD8+ T cells from peripheral blood mononuclear cells, taken in the third trimester of pregnancy. The CDR3 sequence is CASSLQDYEQYF. The DNA of the CDR3 is TGTGCCAGCAGCTTACAGGACTACGAGCAGTACTTC.